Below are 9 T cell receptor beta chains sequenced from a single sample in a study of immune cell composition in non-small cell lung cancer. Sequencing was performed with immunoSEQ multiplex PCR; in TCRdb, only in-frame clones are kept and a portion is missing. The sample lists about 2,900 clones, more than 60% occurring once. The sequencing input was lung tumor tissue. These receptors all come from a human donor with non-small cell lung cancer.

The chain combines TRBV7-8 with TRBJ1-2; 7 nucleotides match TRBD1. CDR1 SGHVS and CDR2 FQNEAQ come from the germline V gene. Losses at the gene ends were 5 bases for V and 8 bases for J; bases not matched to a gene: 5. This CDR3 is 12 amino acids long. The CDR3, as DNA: TGTGCCAGCAGCGCGACAGGGCGCGGCTACACCTTC. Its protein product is CASSATGRGYTF.

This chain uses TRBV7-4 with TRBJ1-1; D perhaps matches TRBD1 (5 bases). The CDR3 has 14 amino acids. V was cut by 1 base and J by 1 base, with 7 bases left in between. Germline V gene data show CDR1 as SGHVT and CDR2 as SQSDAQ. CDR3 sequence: CASSLGRGNTEAFF. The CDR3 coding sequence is TGTGCCAGCAGCTTAGGGAGGGGGAACACTGAAGCTTTCTTT.

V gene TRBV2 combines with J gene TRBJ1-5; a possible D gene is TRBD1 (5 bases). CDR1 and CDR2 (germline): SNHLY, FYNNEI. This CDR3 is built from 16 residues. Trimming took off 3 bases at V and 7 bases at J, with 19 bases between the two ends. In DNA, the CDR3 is TGTGCCAGCAGTGAGAGTCCCTATAACGGGGGACAGCCCCAGCATTTT. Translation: CASSESPYNGGQPQHF.

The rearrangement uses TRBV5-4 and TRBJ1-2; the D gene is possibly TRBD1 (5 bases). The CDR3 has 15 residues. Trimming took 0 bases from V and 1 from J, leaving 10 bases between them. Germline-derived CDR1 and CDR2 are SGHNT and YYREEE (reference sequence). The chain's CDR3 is CASSLDPDINYGYTF. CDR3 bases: TGTGCCAGCAGCTTGGACCCGGACATTAACTATGGCTACACCTTC.

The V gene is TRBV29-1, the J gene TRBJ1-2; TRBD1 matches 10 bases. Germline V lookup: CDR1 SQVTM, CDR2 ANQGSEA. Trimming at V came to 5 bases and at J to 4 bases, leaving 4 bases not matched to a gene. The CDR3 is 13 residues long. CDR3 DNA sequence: TGCAGCGTTAGTGGACAGGGGGTCTATGGCTACACCTTC. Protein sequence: CSVSGQGVYGYTF.

CDR3 bases: TGTGCCAGCAGGATTCAGGGATTATCGAACACTGAAGCTTTCTTT. Protein: CASRIQGLSNTEAFF. The V gene is TRBV6-5, the J gene TRBJ1-1, with D tentatively TRBD1 (5 bases). This CDR3 has 15 amino acids. Deletions cut 6 bases from V and 1 base from J, with 15 bases between. Per germline, CDR1 MNHEY and CDR2 SVGAGI.

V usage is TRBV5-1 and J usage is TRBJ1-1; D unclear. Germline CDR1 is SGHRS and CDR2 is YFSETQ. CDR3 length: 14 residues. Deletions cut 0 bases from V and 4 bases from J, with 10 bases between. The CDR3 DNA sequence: TGCGCCAGCAGCTTGGTAGAATCGAGCACTGAAGCTTTCTTT. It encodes CASSLVESSTEAFF.

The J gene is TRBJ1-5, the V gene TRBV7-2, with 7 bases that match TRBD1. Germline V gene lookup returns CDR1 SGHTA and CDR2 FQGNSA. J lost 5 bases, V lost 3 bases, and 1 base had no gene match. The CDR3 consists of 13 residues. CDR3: CASSLQGDQPQHF. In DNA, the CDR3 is TGTGCCAGCAGCTTGCAGGGGGATCAGCCCCAGCATTTT.

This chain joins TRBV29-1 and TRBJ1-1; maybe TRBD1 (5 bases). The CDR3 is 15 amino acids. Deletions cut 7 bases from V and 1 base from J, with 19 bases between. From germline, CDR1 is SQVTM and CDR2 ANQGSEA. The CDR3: CSATSYSTGNTEAFF. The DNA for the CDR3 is TGCAGCGCCACTAGCTACTCTACAGGGAACACTGAAGCTTTCTTT.